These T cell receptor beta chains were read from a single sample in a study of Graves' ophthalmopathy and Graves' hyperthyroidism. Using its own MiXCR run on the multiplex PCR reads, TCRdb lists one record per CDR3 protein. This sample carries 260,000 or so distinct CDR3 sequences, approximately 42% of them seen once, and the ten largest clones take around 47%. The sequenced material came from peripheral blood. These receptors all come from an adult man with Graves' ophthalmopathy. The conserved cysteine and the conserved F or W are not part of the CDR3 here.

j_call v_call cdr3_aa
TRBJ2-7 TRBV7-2 ASSSSGEQY
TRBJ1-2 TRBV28 ASSPSGALNYGYT
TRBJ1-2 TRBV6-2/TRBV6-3 ASSYVGNGYT
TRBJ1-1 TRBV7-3 ASSLTLGHTEAF
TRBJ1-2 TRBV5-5 ASSLEPIGYT
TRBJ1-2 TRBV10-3 AISEDRMARKGYT
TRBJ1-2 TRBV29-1 SVVPDRAAYGYT
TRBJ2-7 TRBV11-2 ASSLHETKTYEQY
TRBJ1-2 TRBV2 ASSGQGRGTSYGYT
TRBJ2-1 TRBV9 ASSETGNNEQF
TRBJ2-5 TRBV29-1 SSCPAGGKRETQY
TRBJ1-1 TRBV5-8 ASSLVQMNTEAF
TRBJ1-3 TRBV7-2 ASSRDGRASRNTIY
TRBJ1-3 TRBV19 ASSIFKATSGNTIY
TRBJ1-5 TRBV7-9 ASSRGGEGSQPQH
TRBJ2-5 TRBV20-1 SASGTNQETQY
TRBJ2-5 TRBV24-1 ATSDPAETQY